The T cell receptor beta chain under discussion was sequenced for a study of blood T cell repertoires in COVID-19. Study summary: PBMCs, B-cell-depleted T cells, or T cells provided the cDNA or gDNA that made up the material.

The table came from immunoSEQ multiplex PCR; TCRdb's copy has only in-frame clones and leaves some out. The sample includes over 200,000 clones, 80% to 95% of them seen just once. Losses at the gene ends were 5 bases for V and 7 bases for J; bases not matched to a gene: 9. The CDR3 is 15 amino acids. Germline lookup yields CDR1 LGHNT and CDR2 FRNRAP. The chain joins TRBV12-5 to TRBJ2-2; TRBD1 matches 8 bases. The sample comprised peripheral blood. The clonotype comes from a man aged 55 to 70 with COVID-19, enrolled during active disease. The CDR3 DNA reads TGTGCTAGTGGTCTACGGACAGGGAAGAGCGGGGAGCTGTTTTTT. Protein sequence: CASGLRTGKSGELFF.